The sequence of this TCR beta chain was determined in a study of neurological immune-mediated disorders. Synthesis of cDNA used 5'RACE (with 10-nucleotide random UMIs). TCRdb fed the 5' RACE reads into MiXCR, producing one record per CDR3 protein. This repertoire shows about 14,000 distinct CDR3 sequences, about 12% found once; its top ten account for roughly two fifths. Germline loops: CDR1 SQVTM, CDR2 ANQGSEA. Deletions cut 5 bases from V and 7 bases from J, with 12 bases between. The CDR3 length is 12 residues. Each sorted-subset library came from about a million CD4+ or CD8+ T cells. At least ten counts were recorded for this clonotype.

V and J are TRBV29-1 and TRBJ2-1, with D hard to call. Sequences were obtained from CD8+ T cells from blood. The sequence derives from a female donor with HTLV-1-associated myelopathy (HAM/TSP). The DNA of the CDR3 is TGCAGCGTTTGGACGTTAAAGAATGAGCAGTTCTTC. It translates to CSVWTLKNEQFF.